This entry is about one T cell receptor (beta chain). Germline V gene sequence: CDR1 MNHNY, CDR2 SVGAGI (reference sequence). The J segment lost 8 bases and the V segment lost 5 bases, leaving 7 bases of the junction unmatched. The CDR3 has 13 residues. Alongside a J-beta primer mix, a sample-barcoded 5' primer served in a second PCR lasting about 6 to 11 cycles. TCRdb reanalysed the 5' RACE reads using MiXCR and keeps one entry per CDR3 protein. Of hundreds of thousands of distinct CDR3 sequences listed, approximately 52% are singletons. The sample belongs to a study of blood T cells in healthy people across ages. Donor samples were obtained from healthy Caucasian individuals from Russia, aged about 6 to 95.

This clonotype was sampled from a woman older than 75 in good health. V usage is TRBV6-6 and J usage is TRBJ1-2, with 8 bases aligning to TRBD1. Specimen: blood. CDR3 sequence (DNA): TGTGCCAGCAGTGCGATGACAGGGGACGGCTACACCTTC. This sequence encodes CASSAMTGDGYTF.